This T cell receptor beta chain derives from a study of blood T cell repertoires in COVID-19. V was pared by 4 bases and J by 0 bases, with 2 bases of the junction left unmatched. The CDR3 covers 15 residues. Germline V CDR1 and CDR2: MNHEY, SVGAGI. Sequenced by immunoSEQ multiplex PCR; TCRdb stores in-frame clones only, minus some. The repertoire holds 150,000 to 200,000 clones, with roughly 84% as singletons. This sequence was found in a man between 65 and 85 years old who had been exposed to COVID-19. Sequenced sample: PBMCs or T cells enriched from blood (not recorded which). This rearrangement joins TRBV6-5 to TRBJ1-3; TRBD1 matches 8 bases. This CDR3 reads CASSSTGGSGNTIYF. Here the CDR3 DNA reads TGTGCCAGCAGTTCTACAGGGGGCTCTGGAAACACCATATATTTT.